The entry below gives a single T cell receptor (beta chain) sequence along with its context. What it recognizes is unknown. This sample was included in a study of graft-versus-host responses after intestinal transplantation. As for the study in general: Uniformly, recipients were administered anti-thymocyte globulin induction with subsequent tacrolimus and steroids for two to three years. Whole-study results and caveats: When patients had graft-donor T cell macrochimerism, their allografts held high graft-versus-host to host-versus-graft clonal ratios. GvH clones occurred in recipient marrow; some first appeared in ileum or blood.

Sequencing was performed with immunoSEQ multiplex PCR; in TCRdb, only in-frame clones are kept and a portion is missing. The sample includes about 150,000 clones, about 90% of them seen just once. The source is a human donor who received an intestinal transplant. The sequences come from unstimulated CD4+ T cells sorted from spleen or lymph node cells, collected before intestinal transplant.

The CDR3 DNA follows: TGTGCCAGCAGCTCCGACAGGGGAGGATTTGAAAAACTGTTTTTT. It codes for CASSSDRGGFEKLFF. The J gene is TRBJ1-4, the V gene TRBV28; 8 bases match TRBD1. The germline V gene encodes CDR1 MDHEN and CDR2 SYDVKM. After removal of 6 bases from V and 7 bases from J, the junction contained 10 bases not matched to a gene. This CDR3 is 15 amino acids long.